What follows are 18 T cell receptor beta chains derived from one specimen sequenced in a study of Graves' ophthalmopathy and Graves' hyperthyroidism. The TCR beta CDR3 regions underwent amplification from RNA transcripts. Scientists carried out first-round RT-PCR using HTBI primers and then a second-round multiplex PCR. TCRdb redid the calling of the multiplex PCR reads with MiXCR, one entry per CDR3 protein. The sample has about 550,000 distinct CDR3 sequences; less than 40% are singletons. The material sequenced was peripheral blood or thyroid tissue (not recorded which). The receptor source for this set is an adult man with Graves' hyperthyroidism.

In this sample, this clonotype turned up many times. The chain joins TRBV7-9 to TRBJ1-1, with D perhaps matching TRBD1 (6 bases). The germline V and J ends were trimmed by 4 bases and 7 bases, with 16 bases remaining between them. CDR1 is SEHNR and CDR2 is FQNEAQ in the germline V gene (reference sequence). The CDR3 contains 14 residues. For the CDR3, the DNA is TGTGCCAGCAGCTCAACCGGGACACAATATGAAGCTTTCTTT. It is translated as CASSSTGTQYEAFF.

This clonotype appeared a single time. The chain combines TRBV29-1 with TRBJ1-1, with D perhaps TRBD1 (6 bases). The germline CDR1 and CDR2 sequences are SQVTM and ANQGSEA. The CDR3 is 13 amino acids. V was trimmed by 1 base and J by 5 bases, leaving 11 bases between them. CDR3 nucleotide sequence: TGCAGCGTTGAAGGTGGTACAGGGACTGAAGCTTTCTTT. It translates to CSVEGGTGTEAFF.

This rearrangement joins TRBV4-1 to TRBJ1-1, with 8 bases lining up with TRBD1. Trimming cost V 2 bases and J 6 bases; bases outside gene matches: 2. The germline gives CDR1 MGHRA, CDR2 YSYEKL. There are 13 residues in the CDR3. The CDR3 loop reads CASSQRTGSEAFF. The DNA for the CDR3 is TGCGCCAGCAGCCAAAGGACAGGGTCTGAAGCTTTCTTT.

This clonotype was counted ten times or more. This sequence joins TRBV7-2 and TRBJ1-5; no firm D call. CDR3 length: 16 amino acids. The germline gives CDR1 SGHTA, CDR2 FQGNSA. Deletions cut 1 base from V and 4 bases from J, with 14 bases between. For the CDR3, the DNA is TGTGCCAGCAGCTTAGGGACGACCACCCAAAATCAGCCCCAGCATTTT. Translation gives CASSLGTTTQNQPQHF.

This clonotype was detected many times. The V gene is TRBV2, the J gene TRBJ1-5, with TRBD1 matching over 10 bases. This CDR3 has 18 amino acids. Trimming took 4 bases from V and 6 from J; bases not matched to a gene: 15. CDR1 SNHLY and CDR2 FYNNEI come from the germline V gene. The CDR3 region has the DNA TGTGCCAGCAGTGTATCGCCCGGACAGGGGGTGTTAGGTCAGCCCCAGCATTTT. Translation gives CASSVSPGQGVLGQPQHF.

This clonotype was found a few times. The CDR3 reads CASSYIAGSKKKLFF. CDR3 bases: TGTGCCAGCAGTTACATAGCAGGGTCAAAGAAAAAACTGTTTTTT. The gene calls are TRBV6-5 and TRBJ1-4; the D gene is possibly TRBD1 (5 bases). CDR3 size: 15 residues. Germline V lookup: CDR1 MNHEY, CDR2 SVGAGI. The germline V and J ends were trimmed by 2 bases and 9 bases, with 16 bases remaining between them.

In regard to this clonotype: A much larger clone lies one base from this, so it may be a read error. The DNA for the CDR3 is TGTGCCATCAGTGAGGCCGCGGGAGAGGATGAGCAGTTCTTC. It specifies CAISEAAGEDEQFF. This rearrangement joins TRBV10-3 to TRBJ2-5, with 7 bases that match TRBD2. Near its end, the DNA agrees better with TRBJ2-1, so the J call may be wrong. CDR3 length: 14 residues. CDR1 and CDR2 from the germline V gene are ENHRY and SYGVKD.

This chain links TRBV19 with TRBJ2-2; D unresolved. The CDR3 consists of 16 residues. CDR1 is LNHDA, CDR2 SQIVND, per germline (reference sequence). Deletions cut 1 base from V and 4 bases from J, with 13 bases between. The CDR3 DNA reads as TGTGCCAGTAGTATAGCGGGTACGCGCAGCACCGGGGAGCTGTTTTTT. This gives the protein CASSIAGTRSTGELFF.

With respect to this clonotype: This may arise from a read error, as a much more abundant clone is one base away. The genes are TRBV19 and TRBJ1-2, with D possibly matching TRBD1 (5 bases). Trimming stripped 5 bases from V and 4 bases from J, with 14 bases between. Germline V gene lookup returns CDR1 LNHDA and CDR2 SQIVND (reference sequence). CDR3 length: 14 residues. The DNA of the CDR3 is TGTGCCAGTAGTGCGGCCAGGGCTAGCTATGGCTACACCTTC. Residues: CASSAARASYGYTF.

CDR3 amino acids: CAISRGKRNYEQYF. The CDR3 nucleotides read TGTGCCATCAGTAGGGGAAAAAGGAACTACGAGCAGTACTTC. The chain links TRBV10-3 to TRBJ2-7, with TRBD1 as a possible D gene (5 bases). The CDR3 is made up of 14 amino acids. V was pared by 5 bases and J by 3 bases, with 14 bases between. Germline V gene lookup returns CDR1 ENHRY and CDR2 SYGVKD.

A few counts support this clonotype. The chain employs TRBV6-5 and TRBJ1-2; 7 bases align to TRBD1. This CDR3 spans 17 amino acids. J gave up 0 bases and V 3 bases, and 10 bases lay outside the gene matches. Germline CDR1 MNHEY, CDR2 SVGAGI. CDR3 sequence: CASSYSGQLDSNYGYTF. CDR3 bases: TGTGCCAGCAGTTATTCGGGACAGCTGGATTCTAACTATGGCTACACCTTC.

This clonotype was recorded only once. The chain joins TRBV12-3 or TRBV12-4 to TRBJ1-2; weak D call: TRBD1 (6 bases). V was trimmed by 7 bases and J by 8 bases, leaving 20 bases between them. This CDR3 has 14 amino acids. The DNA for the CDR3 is TGTGCCAGCACGTTTGCACAGGGTCGGATAGGCTACACCTTC. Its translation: CASTFAQGRIGYTF.

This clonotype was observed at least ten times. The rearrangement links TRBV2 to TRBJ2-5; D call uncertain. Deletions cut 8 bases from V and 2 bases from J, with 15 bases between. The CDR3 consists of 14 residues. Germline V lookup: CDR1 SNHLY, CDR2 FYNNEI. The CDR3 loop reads CASGEDWRQETQYF. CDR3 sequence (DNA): TGTGCCAGCGGGGAAGACTGGAGACAAGAGACCCAGTACTTC. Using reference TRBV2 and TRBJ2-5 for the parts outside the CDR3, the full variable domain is EPEVTQTPSHQVTQMGQEVILRCVPISNHLYFYWYRQILGQKVEFLVSFYNNEISEKSEIFDDQFSVERPDGSNFTLKIRSTKLEDSAMYFCASGEDWRQETQYFGPGTRLLVL.

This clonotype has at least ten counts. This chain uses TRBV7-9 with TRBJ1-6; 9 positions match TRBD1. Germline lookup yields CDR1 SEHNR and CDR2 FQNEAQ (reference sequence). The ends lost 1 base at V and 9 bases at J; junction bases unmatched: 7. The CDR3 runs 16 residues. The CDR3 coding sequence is TGTGCCAGCAGCTTAGGAGCGGGACAGGGTAGTTCACCCCTCCACTTT. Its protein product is CASSLGAGQGSSPLHF.

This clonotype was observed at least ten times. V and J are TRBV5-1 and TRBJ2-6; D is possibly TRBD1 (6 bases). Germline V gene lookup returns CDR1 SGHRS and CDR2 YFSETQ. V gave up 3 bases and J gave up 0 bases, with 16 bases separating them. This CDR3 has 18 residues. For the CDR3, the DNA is TGCGCCAGCAGCTCGGGACAAGTGCCCGTCTCTGGGGCCAACGTCCTGACTTTC. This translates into CASSSGQVPVSGANVLTF.

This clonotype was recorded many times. CDR3 residues: CASSPPPGLGTGELFF. The CDR3 nucleotides read TGTGCCAGCAGCCCACCTCCGGGGCTCGGCACCGGGGAGCTGTTTTTT. The chain is built from TRBV7-9 and TRBJ2-2, with D perhaps TRBD1 or TRBD2 (5 bases each). Trimming shortened V by 5 bases and J by 4 bases, and 17 bases separated the two germline ends. The germline CDR1 and CDR2 sequences are SEHNR and FQNEAQ (reference sequence). The CDR3 is made up of 16 amino acids.

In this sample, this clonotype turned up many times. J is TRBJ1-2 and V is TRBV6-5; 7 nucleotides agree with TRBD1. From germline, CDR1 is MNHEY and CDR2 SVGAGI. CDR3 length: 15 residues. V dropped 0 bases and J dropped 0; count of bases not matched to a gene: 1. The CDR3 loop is CASSYSQGANYGYTF. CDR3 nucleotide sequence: TGTGCCAGCAGTTACTCGCAGGGGGCTAACTATGGCTACACCTTC.

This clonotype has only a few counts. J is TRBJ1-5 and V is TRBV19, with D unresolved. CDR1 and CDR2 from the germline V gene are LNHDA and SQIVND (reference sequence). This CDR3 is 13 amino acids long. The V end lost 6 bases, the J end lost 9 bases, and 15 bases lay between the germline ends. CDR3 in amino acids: CASSAEGYGPQHF. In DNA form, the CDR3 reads TGTGCCAGTAGCGCCGAGGGCTATGGGCCCCAGCATTTT.